The 8 T cell receptor beta chains given below trace back to one sample, sequenced in a study of regulatory T cells in long-lasting Graves disease (dated by TCRdb to about 2021). The library was obtained by multiplex PCR. Reads for this sample came from an Illumina HiSeq 4000. CDR3 regions were amplified by Arm-PCR with iRepertoire HTBI primers to construct TCR beta libraries. Through fastp at Q25 and MiXCR, TCRdb rebuilt clones from the public reads, retaining in-frame beta chains. Every distinct CDR3 protein forms one entry, paired with its most common genes and DNA. The sample table records 300,000 to 400,000 distinct CDR3 sequences; around 15% of these occur just once. Clones ranked in the top ten supply 25% to 30% of the sample. The sample's time point, from its label and the paper: newly diagnosed GD, antithyroid drugs for less than 3 months. RNA was extracted from PBMCs in TRIzol for both TCR sequencing and RNA sequencing.

The same specimen was also included in a second study, on T cells in Graves' hyperthyroidism and ophthalmopathy.

The sample here was peripheral blood mononuclear cells (PBMCs), taken at new diagnosis, from a patient treated with antithyroid drugs. The receptors derive from a middle-aged man with Graves disease. Donor details come from another sample of the same person, matched by shared clones.

This clonotype showed up just once. The chain recombines TRBV6-2 or TRBV6-3 with TRBJ2-7, with no clear D. The germline CDR1 and CDR2 sequences are MNHEY and SVGEGT. The CDR3 covers 14 residues. The V end lost 4 bases, the J end lost 0 bases, and 10 bases lay between the germline ends. In DNA form, the CDR3 reads TGTGCCAGCAGTTCCGGTTCACTCTCCTACGAGCAGTACTTC. Translating gives CASSSGSLSYEQYF.

This clonotype appeared many times. This chain uses TRBV28 with TRBJ2-4; TRBD2 is a possible D gene (5 bases). The germline gives CDR1 MDHEN, CDR2 SYDVKM. The CDR3 sequence is 15 residues long. V shed 5 bases and J shed 0 bases, with 11 bases lying between them. The CDR3 here is CASSNSGLAKNIQYF. CDR3 nucleotide sequence: TGTGCCAGCAGTAATTCGGGATTAGCCAAAAACATTCAGTACTTC. The full variable domain, its missing parts supplied by reference TRBV28 and TRBJ2-4, is DVKVTQSSRYLVKRTGEKVFLECVQDMDHENMFWYRQDPGLGLRLIYFSYDVKMKEKGDIPEGYSVSREKKERFSLILESASTNQTSMYLCASSNSGLAKNIQYFGAGTRLSVL.

This clonotype occurred many times. The chain recombines TRBV11-3 with TRBJ1-1, with TRBD1 matching 7 bases. The CDR3 is 13 residues long. Unmatched junction bases numbered 6, after V lost 10 bases and J lost 1 base. In germline, CDR1 is SGHNT, CDR2 YENEEA. The chain's CDR3 is CATMRTGNTEAFF. The DNA for the CDR3 is TGTGCCACCATGAGGACAGGGAACACTGAAGCTTTCTTT.

This clonotype was counted many times. V gene TRBV10-3 combines with J gene TRBJ2-7; 8 bases map to TRBD2. The germline V gene encodes CDR1 ENHRY and CDR2 SYGVKD. This CDR3 spans 12 amino acids. V dropped 4 bases and J dropped 7; count of bases not matched to a gene: 3. The CDR3 DNA follows: TGTGCCATCAGTGGAGCGGGAGCGGAGCAGTACTTC. Translation: CAISGAGAEQYF.

V is TRBV5-1 and J is TRBJ2-2, with D possibly matching TRBD2 (6 bases). V was trimmed by 0 bases and J by 4 bases, leaving 10 bases between them. The CDR3 sequence is 15 residues long. CDR1 and CDR2 from the germline V gene are SGHRS and YFSETQ. The CDR3 region has the DNA TGCGCCAGCAGCTTGGGTCTAGCGTCCACCGGGGAGCTGTTTTTT. Its translation: CASSLGLASTGELFF.

This clonotype showed up many times. One end of the junction does not line up with germline, which may come from a read error. The genes are TRBV2 and TRBJ1-2, with TRBD1 identical over 7 bases. Germline V CDR1 and CDR2: SNHLY, FYNNEI. The CDR3 spans 13 residues. CDR3 coding DNA: TGCGCCAGCAGCCCAGGACAGGCCTATGGCTACACCTTC. Its protein is CASSPGQAYGYTF. Filled out from reference TRBV2 and TRBJ1-2, the complete variable domain reads EPEVTQTPSHQVTQMGQEVILRCVPISNHLYFYWYRQILGQKVEFLVSFYNNEISEKSEIFDDQFSVERPDGSNFTLKIRSTKLEDSAMYFCASSPGQAYGYTFGSGTRLTVV.

The V gene is TRBV5-5, the J gene TRBJ1-6; D perhaps matches TRBD1 (5 bases). Germline CDR1 reads SGHKS; CDR2 reads YYEKEE (reference sequence). This CDR3 contains 12 residues. V was pared by 9 bases and J by 10 bases, with 14 bases between. Here the CDR3 DNA reads TGTGCCACGGGCAGGGAGGAATCACCCCTCCACTTT. Amino acid sequence: CATGREESPLHF.

The table lists this clonotype with many counts. This chain connects TRBV5-4 to TRBJ2-2; the D gene is possibly TRBD1 (6 bases). Per the germline V gene, CDR1 is SGHNT and CDR2 is YYREEE (reference sequence). This CDR3 is 14 amino acids long. V lost 5 bases, J lost 2 bases, and 10 bases lay in between. The CDR3 loop reads CASRGDTNTGELFF. DNA for the CDR3: TGTGCCAGCAGAGGGGACACAAACACCGGGGAGCTGTTTTTT.